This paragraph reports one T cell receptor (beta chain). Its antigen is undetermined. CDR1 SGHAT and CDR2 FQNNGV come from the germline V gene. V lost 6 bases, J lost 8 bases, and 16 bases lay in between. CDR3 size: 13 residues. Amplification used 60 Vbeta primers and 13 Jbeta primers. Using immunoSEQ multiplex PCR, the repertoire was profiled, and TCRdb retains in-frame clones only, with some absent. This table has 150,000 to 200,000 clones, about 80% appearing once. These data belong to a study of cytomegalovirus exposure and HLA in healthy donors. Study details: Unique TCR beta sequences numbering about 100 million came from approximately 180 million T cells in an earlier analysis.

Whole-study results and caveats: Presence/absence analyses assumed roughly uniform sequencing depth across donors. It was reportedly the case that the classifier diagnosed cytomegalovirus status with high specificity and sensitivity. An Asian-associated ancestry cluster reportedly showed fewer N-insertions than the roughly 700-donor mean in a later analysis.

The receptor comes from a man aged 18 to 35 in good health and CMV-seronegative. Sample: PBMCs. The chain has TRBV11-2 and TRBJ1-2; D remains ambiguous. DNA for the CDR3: TGTGCCAGCAGTTTTGAGGGTTTGGGAGGCTACACCTTC. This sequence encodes CASSFEGLGGYTF.